This T cell receptor (beta chain) was sequenced for a study of cytotoxic CD8 clonotypes in ibrutinib-treated CLL. The targeted sequencing depth was 1 in 200,000 to 1 in 1 million T cells. Here immunoSEQ multiplex PCR was the method, and the copy in TCRdb shows in-frame clones only, minus some. The table includes 5,500 to 7,500 clones, 60% to 75% detected once. Regarding the study as a whole: Increased clonality at ibrutinib response gave way to a return toward baseline at progression.

With regard to this clone: Its target is not known.

The CDR3 loop spans 15 amino acids. Between the trimmed V and J ends, which lost 5 bases and 7 bases, there was a span of 18 bases. Germline CDR1 SGHTA, CDR2 FQGNSA. The receptor was derived from a human donor with chronic lymphocytic leukemia. The V gene is TRBV7-2, the J gene TRBJ2-1; D is ambiguous. This specimen was PBMCs, taken before ibrutinib treatment. In DNA form, the CDR3 reads TGTGCCAGCAGCCCCCGTTTCTCCAGGCATAATGAGCAGTTCTTC. Translation: CASSPRFSRHNEQFF.